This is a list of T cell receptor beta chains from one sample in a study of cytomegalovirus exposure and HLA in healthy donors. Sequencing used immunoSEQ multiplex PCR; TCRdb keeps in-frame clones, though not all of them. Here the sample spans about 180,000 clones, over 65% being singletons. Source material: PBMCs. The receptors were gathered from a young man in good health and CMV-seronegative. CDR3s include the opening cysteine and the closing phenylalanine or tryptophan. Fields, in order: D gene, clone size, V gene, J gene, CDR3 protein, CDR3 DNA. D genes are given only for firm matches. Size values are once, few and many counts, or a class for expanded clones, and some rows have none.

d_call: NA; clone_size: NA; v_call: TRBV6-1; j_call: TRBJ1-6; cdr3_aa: CASSAEGLWSSPLHF; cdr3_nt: TGTGCCAGCAGTGCAGAGGGACTATGGAGTTCACCCCTCCACTTT
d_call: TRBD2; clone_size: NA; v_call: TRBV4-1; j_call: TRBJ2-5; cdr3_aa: CASSQDGLAGLWRTQYF; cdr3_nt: TGCGCCAGCAGCCAAGATGGGCTAGCGGGACTCTGGCGGACCCAGTACTTC
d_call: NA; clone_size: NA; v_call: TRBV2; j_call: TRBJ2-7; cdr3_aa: CASRSARQRTFHEQYF; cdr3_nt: TGTGCCAGCAGGTCGGCGAGACAGAGGACGTTCCACGAGCAGTACTTC
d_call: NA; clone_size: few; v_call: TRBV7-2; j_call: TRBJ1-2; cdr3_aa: CASSPVGGRVDYGYTF; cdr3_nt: TGTGCCAGCAGCCCTGTGGGGGGTCGGGTTGACTATGGCTACACCTTC
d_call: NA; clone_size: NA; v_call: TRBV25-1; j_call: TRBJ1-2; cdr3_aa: CASSELEGGYTF; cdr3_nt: TGTGCCAGCAGCGAGTTGGAGGGAGGCTACACCTTC
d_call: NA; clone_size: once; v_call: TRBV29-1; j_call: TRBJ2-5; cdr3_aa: CSVDRGRQETQYF; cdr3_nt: TGCAGCGTTGATCGGGGGAGACAAGAGACCCAGTACTTC
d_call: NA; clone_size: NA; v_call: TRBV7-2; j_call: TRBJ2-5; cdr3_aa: CASSFKPGVETQYF; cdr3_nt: TGTGCCAGCAGCTTCAAGCCGGGGGTAGAGACCCAGTACTTC
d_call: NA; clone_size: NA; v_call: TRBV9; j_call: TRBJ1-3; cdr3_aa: CASSVGLGRDSGNTIYF; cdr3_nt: TGTGCCAGCAGCGTAGGTTTGGGGAGGGACTCTGGAAACACCATATATTTT
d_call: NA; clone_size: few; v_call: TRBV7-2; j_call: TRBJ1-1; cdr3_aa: CASSLVARGVLAEAFF; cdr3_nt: TGTGCCAGCAGCTTAGTGGCCAGGGGAGTCCTCGCTGAAGCTTTCTTT
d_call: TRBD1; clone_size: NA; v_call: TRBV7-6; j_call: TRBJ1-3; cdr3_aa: CASSLTGDNSGNTIYF; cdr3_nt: TGTGCCAGCTCTCTTACAGGGGACAACTCTGGAAACACCATATATTTT
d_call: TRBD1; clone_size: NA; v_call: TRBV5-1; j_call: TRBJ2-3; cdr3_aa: CASSLVGQGGVTDTQYF; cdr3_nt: TGCGCCAGCAGCTTGGTGGGACAGGGTGGGGTCACAGATACGCAGTATTTT
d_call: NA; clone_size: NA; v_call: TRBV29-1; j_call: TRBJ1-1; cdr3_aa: CSVNNPNTEAFF; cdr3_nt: TGCAGCGTTAACAATCCGAACACTGAAGCTTTCTTT
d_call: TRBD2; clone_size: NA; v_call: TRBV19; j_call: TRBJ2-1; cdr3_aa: CASSTQRGGAGEQFF; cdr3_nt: TGTGCCAGTAGTACCCAGCGGGGGGGCGCGGGTGAGCAGTTCTTC
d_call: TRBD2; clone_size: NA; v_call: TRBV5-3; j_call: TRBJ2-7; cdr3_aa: CARSTGLAGYYEQYF; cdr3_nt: TGTGCCAGAAGCACGGGACTAGCGGGGTACTACGAGCAGTACTTC
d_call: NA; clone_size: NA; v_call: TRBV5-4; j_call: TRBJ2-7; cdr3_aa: CASSGQASYEQYF; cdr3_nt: TGTGCCAGCAGCGGGCAGGCCTCCTACGAGCAGTACTTC
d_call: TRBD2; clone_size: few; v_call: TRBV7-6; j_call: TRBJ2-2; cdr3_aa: CASSSRLAGFTGELFF; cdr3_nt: TGTGCCAGCAGCAGTAGGCTAGCGGGGTTTACCGGGGAGCTGTTTTTT
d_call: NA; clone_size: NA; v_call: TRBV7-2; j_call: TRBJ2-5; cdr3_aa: CASSLNRGGETQYF; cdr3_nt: TGTGCCAGCAGCTTAAATAGGGGGGGGGAGACCCAGTACTTC
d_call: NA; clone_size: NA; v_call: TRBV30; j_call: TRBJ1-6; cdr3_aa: CAWSLRAGNRGSPLHF; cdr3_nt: TGTGCCTGGAGTCTAAGGGCAGGGAATCGTGGTTCACCCCTCCACTTT
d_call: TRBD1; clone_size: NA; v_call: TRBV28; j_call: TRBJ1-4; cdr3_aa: CASSRTGRKEKLFF; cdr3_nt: TGTGCCAGCAGTAGGACAGGGAGGAAGGAAAAACTGTTTTTT
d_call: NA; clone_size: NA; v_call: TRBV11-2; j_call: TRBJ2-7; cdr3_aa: CASGSGAEQYF; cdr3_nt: TGTGCCAGCGGCTCAGGGGCCGAGCAGTACTTC
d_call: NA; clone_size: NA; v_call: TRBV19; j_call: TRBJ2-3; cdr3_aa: CASSIVGASTDTQYF; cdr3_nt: TGTGCCAGTAGTATCGTGGGGGCTAGCACAGATACGCAGTATTTT
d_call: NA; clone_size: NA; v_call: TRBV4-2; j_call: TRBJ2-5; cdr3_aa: CASSQGPDSQETQYF; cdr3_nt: TGTGCCAGCAGCCAGGGCCCAGACAGCCAAGAGACCCAGTACTTC
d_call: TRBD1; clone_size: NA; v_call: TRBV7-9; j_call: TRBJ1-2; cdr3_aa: CASSPGQGIYGYTF; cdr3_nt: TGTGCCAGCAGCCCCGGACAGGGGATATATGGCTACACCTTC
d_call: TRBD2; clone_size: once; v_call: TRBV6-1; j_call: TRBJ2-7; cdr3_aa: CASSALADGRNYEQYF; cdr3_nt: TGTGCCAGCAGTGCCCTAGCGGACGGTAGGAACTACGAGCAGTACTTC
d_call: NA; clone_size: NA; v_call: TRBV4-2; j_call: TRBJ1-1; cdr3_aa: CASSQELNTEAFF; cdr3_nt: TGTGCCAGCAGCCAAGAACTCAACACTGAAGCTTTCTTT
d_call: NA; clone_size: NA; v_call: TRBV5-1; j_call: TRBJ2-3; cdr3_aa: CASSLQDTQYF; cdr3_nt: TGCGCCAGCAGCTTGCAAGATACGCAGTATTTT
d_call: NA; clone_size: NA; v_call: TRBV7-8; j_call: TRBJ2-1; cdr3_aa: CASSASVAAYNEQFF; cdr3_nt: TGTGCCAGCAGCGCAAGCGTAGCGGCCTACAATGAGCAGTTCTTC
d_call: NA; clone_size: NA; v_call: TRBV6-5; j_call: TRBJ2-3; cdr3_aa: CAISESETQYF; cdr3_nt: TGTGCCATCAGTGAGTCTGAAACGCAGTATTTT
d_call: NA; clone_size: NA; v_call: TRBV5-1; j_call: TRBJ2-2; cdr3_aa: CASSLVAATGELFF; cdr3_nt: TGCGCCAGCAGCTTGGTTGCGGCTACCGGGGAGCTGTTTTTT
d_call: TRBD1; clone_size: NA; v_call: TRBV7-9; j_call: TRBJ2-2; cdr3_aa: CASSSTGSTGELFF; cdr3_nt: TGTGCCAGCAGCTCGACAGGGTCCACCGGGGAGCTGTTTTTT
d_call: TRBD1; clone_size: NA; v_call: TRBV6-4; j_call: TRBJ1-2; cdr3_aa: CASSAGQGAPGGYTF; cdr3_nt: TGTGCCAGCAGTGCCGGTCAGGGGGCGCCCGGAGGCTACACCTTC
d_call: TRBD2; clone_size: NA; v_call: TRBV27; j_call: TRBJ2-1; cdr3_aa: CASRSGLAMRNEQFF; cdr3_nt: TGTGCCAGCAGGTCGGGACTAGCGATGAGGAATGAGCAGTTCTTC
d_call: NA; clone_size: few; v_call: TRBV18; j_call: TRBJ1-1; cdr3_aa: CASSDRNSEAFF; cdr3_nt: TGTGCCAGCTCAGACAGGAACTCTGAAGCTTTCTTT
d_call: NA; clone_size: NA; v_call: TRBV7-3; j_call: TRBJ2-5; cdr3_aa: CASSFPDRAGETQYF; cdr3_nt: TGTGCCAGCAGCTTCCCCGACAGGGCGGGGGAGACCCAGTACTTC
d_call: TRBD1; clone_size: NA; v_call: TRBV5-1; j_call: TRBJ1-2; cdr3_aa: CASSWGDRGYGYTF; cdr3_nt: TGCGCCAGCAGCTGGGGGGACAGGGGTTATGGCTACACCTTC
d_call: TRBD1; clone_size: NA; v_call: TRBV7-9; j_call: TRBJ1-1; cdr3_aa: CASSPTGESRAFF; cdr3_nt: TGTGCCAGCAGCCCCACAGGGGAAAGTCGAGCTTTCTTT
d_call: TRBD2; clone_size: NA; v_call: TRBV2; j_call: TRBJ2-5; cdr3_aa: CAGLGSAGGPGETQYF; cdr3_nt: TGTGCCGGCCTGGGGTCCGCGGGGGGGCCAGGGGAGACCCAGTACTTC